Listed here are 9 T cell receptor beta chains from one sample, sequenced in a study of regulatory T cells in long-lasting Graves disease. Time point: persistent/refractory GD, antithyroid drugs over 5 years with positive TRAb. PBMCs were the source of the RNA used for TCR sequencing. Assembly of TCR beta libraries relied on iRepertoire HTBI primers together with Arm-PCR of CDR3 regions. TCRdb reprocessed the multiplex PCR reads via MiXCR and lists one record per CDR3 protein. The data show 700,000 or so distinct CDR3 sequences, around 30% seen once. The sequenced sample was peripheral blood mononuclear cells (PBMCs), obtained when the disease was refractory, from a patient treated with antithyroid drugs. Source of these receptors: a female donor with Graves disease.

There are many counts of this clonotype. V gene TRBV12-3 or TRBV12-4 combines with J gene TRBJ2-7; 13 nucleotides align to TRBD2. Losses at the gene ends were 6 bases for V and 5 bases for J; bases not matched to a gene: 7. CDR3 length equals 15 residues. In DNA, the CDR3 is TGTGCCAGCAGACTTCGGACTAGCGGGAGAAACGAGCAGTACTTC. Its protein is CASRLRTSGRNEQYF.

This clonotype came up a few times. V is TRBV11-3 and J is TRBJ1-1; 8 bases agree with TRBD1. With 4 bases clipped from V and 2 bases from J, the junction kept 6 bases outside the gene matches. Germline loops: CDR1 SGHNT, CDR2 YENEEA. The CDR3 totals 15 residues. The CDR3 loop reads CASSSRTGSNTEAFF. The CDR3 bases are TGTGCCAGCAGCTCCCGGACAGGGAGCAACACTGAAGCTTTCTTT. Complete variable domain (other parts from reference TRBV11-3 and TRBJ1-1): EAGVVQSPRYKIIEKKQPVAFWCNPISGHNTLYWYLQNLGQGPELLIRYENEEAVDDSQLPKDRFSAERLKGVDSTLKIQPAELGDSAVYLCASSSRTGSNTEAFFGQGTRLTVV.

CDR3 nucleotides: TGTGCTAGTGGTTTGGTACCTTGGTCGGGGGGCCCATTCGAGCAGTACTTC. It specifies CASGLVPWSGGPFEQYF. The rearrangement links TRBV12-5 to TRBJ2-7; possibly TRBD2 for D (7 bases). CDR3 length: 17 residues. Germline V CDR1 and CDR2: LGHNT, FRNRAP. V lost 0 bases, J lost 6 bases, and 21 bases lay in between.

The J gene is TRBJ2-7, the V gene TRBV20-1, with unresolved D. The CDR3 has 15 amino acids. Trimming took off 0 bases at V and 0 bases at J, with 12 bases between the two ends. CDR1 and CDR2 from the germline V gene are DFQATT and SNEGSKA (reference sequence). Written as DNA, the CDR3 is TGCAGTGCTAGAGATCCCCCTGCTAGCTCCTACGAGCAGTACTTC. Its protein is CSARDPPASSYEQYF.

The CDR3 loop is CASSLYERPTMQETQYF. CDR3 nucleotide sequence: TGTGCCAGCAGCTTGTACGAGCGGCCCACGATGCAAGAGACCCAGTACTTC. This chain connects TRBV5-5 to TRBJ2-5; maybe TRBD2 (5 bases). The germline gives CDR1 SGHKS, CDR2 YYEKEE (reference sequence). Between the trimmed V and J ends, which lost 1 base and 2 bases, there was a span of 18 bases. The CDR3 is 17 amino acids.

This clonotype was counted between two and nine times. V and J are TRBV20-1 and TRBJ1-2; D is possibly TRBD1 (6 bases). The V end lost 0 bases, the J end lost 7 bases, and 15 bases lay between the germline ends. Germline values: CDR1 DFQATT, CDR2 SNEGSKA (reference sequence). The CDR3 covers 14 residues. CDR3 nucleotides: TGCAGTGCTAGAGAAGGGGGTTTGGTAGTTGGCTACACCTTC. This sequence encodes CSAREGGLVVGYTF.

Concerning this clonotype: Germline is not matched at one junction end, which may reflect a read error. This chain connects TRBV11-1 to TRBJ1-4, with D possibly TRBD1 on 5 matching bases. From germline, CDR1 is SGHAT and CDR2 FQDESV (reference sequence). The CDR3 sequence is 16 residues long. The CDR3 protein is CASSLAVGTTNEKLFF. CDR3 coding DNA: TGCGCCAGCAGCTTGGCCGTGGGGACCACTAATGAAAAACTGTTTTTT.

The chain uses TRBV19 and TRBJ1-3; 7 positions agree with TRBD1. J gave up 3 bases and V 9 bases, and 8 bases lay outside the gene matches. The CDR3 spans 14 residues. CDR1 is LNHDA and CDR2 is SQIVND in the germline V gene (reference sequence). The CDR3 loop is CASVDRVYGNTIYF. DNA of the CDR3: TGTGCCAGCGTAGACAGGGTGTATGGAAACACCATATATTTT.

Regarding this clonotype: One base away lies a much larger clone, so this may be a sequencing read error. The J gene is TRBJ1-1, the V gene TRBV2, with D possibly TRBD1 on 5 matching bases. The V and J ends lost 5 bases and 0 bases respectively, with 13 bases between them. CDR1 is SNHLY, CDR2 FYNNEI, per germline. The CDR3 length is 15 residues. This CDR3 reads CASSRDSLMNTEAFF. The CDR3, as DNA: TGTGCCAGCAGTCGAGACAGCCTCATGAACACTGAAGCTTTCTTT.